These 27 T cell receptor beta chains originate from one sample sequenced in a study of regulatory T cells in long-lasting Graves disease. Regarding time point: persistent/refractory GD, antithyroid drugs over 5 years with positive TRAb. TCR sequences were obtained from RNA taken from PBMCs. Arm-PCR with iRepertoire HTBI primers amplified the CDR3 regions for these TCR beta libraries. TCRdb analysed the multiplex PCR reads with MiXCR anew, one entry per CDR3 protein. Among roughly 500,000 distinct CDR3 sequences listed, around 20% were seen once. Specimen: peripheral blood mononuclear cells (PBMCs), collected when the disease was refractory, from a patient treated with antithyroid drugs. Receptors were obtained from a female donor with Graves disease.

In its sample, this clonotype was seen a few times. The chain joins TRBV12-3 or TRBV12-4 to TRBJ1-3; D ambiguous. The germline V and J ends were trimmed by 3 bases and 9 bases, with 12 bases remaining between them. This CDR3 has 13 residues. CDR3 in DNA: TGTGCCAGCAGTTTCAGCGTCGCTTCCACCATATATTTT. Translation: CASSFSVASTIYF.

The CDR3 DNA follows: TGTGCCAGCAGCCAAGATCTTCCCTCCCCCGGGACTAGCGGGAGTAATGAGCAGTTCTTC. This codes for CASSQDLPSPGTSGSNEQFF. The chain is built from TRBV3-1 and TRBJ2-1; the match to TRBD2 covers 14 bases. The CDR3 has 20 residues. V was clipped by 0 bases and J by 7 bases; unmatched bases: 14. CDR1 is LGHDT, CDR2 YNNKEL, per germline (reference sequence).

As concerns this clonotype: This may be a read error: a much more frequent sequence differs by one nucleotide. J is TRBJ1-1 and V is TRBV2, with 7 bases matching TRBD1. Germline CDR1 reads SNHLY; CDR2 reads FYNNEI. CDR3 length: 14 amino acids. CDR3 protein: CASNEVRGPGRAFF. CDR3 bases: TGTGCCAGCAATGAAGTGAGGGGGCCCGGTCGAGCTTTCTTT.

This clonotype occurred a few times. The chain combines TRBV29-1 with TRBJ2-7; tentatively, D is TRBD2 (6 bases). The V end was cut by 6 bases, the J end by 4 bases, with 19 bases between. Per germline, CDR1 SQVTM and CDR2 ANQGSEA. The CDR3 runs 14 residues. This CDR3 reads CSVSLGTLKYEQYF. The CDR3 region has the DNA TGCAGCGTCTCATTAGGGACTCTCAAATACGAGCAGTACTTC.

This clonotype has ten or more counts. The J gene is TRBJ2-2, the V gene TRBV7-6; the D gene is possibly TRBD1 (6 bases). From germline, CDR1 is SGHVS and CDR2 FNYEAQ. Trimming removed 1 base from V and 4 bases from J, with 10 bases in between. The CDR3 runs 15 residues. CDR3 coding DNA: TGTGCCAGCAGCTTAGGACAGGAAGGCACCGGGGAGCTGTTTTTT. Its protein is CASSLGQEGTGELFF. Full variable domain (outside the CDR3, taken from reference TRBV7-6 and TRBJ2-2): GAGVSQSPRYKVTKRGQDVALRCDPISGHVSLYWYRQALGQGPEFLTYFNYEAQQDKSGLPNDRFSAERPEGSISTLTIQRTEQRDSAMYRCASSLGQEGTGELFFGEGSRLTVL.

V usage is TRBV6-1 and J usage is TRBJ2-1; maybe TRBD2 (6 bases). Germline V gene sequence: CDR1 MNHNS, CDR2 SASEGT. The CDR3 extends over 16 amino acids. The ends were cut back, 5 bases at V and 7 bases at J, with 21 bases in the middle. The CDR3 is CASSQLRRGSYNEQFF. The CDR3, as DNA: TGTGCCAGCAGTCAGCTGAGACGGGGGTCATATAATGAGCAGTTCTTC.

V and J are TRBV7-3 and TRBJ2-5; TRBD1 or TRBD2 may be the D gene (5 bases each). Trimming removed 5 bases at V and 5 bases at J, with 18 bases between. In germline, CDR1 is SGHTA, CDR2 FQGTGA. The CDR3 has 15 amino acids. CDR3: CASSPQGFGTETQYF. As DNA, the CDR3 is TGTGCCAGCAGCCCCCAGGGTTTCGGGACCGAGACCCAGTACTTC. Full variable domain (missing parts from reference TRBV7-3 and TRBJ2-5): GAGVSQTPSNKVTEKGKYVELRCDPISGHTALYWYRQSLGQGPEFLIYFQGTGAADDSGLPNDRFFAVRPEGSVSTLKIQRTERGDSAVYLCASSPQGFGTETQYFGPGTRLLVL.

This clonotype showed up just a few times. The V call is TRBV6-2 or TRBV6-3, the J call TRBJ2-1; 9 bases map to TRBD2. Germline V gene lookup returns CDR1 MNHEY and CDR2 SVGEGT. After removal of 0 bases from V and 9 bases from J, the junction contained 6 bases not matched to a gene. The CDR3 runs 15 residues. CDR3 residues: CASSYSGGRALEQFF. The CDR3 DNA reads as TGTGCCAGCAGTTACTCTGGCGGGAGGGCCCTTGAGCAGTTCTTC.

This clonotype was seen more than once but under ten times. V usage is TRBV13 and J usage is TRBJ2-7, with D hard to call. V was pared by 5 bases and J by 9 bases, with 17 bases between. The CDR3 sequence is 13 residues long. Germline-derived CDR1 and CDR2 are PRHDT and FYEKMQ (reference sequence). The CDR3 bases are TGTGCCAGCAGCACGAGAGCGCCGATGGGGCAGTACTTC. Translating it yields CASSTRAPMGQYF. Filled out from reference TRBV13 and TRBJ2-7, the complete variable domain reads AAGVIQSPRHLIKEKRETATLKCYPIPRHDTVYWYQQGPGQDPQFLISFYEKMQSDKGSIPDRFSAQQFSDYHSELNMSSLELGDSALYFCASSTRAPMGQYFGPGTRLTVT.

This clonotype was seen many times. The chain uses TRBV28 and TRBJ1-5; no reliable D call. V was shortened by 3 bases and J by 2 bases, with 14 bases between the two germline ends. The germline gives CDR1 MDHEN, CDR2 SYDVKM. The length of the CDR3 is 16 residues. CDR3 sequence reads: CASSFFKGFGNQPQHF. The CDR3 DNA sequence: TGTGCCAGCAGTTTTTTCAAGGGATTCGGCAATCAGCCCCAGCATTTT.

V gene TRBV28 combines with J gene TRBJ2-1; 10 bases align to TRBD2. The CDR3 totals 17 residues. Per the germline V gene, CDR1 is MDHEN and CDR2 is SYDVKM. V lost 4 bases and J lost 0; bases outside the gene matches: 6. In nucleotides, the CDR3 is TGTGCCAGCAGTTCCCCGACTAGCGGGCCCTCCTACAATGAGCAGTTCTTC. The encoded protein is CASSSPTSGPSYNEQFF.

This chain uses TRBV11-1 with TRBJ2-1; 8 bases map to TRBD2. The CDR3 sequence is 17 residues long. CDR1 and CDR2 (germline): SGHAT, FQDESV (reference sequence). V lost 3 bases, J lost 1 base, and 8 bases stayed unmatched. The CDR3 DNA reads TGTGCCAGCAGCTTGAGGAGACTAGCGACTTCCTACAATGAGCAGTTCTTC. It codes for CASSLRRLATSYNEQFF.

The chain couples TRBV6-2 or TRBV6-3 to TRBJ2-1, with no clear D. The CDR3 runs to 11 residues. The germline V gene has CDR1 MNHEY and CDR2 SVGEGT. The V end lost 5 bases, the J end lost 7 bases, and 6 bases lay between the germline ends. The CDR3, as DNA: TGTGCCAGCAGTGAAATGAATGAGCAGTTCTTC. Translating gives CASSEMNEQFF.

The sample holds many counts of this clonotype. The V gene is TRBV12-5, the J gene TRBJ2-2, with D maybe TRBD2 (6 bases). V lost 2 bases and J 2 bases, leaving 27 bases between the germline ends. This CDR3 has 21 amino acids. Germline V CDR1 and CDR2: LGHNT, FRNRAP. The CDR3 DNA reads as TGTGCTAGTGGTTTGTGTGCGGACTACCGGATAACGGGGGTCAACACCGGGGAGCTGTTTTTT. Translation: CASGLCADYRITGVNTGELFF.

V usage is TRBV6-5 and J usage is TRBJ2-4; 11 nucleotides align to TRBD1. V lost 0 bases to trimming and J lost 7 bases; unmatched junction nucleotides: 2. This CDR3 is 15 amino acids long. Germline CDR1 is MNHEY and CDR2 is SVGAGI. CDR3 loop: CASSYSGQGGNIQYF. CDR3 nucleotides: TGTGCCAGCAGTTACTCGGGACAGGGGGGGAACATTCAGTACTTC.

The V gene is TRBV13, the J gene TRBJ2-7, with D tentatively TRBD1 or TRBD2 (5 bases each). The ends were cut back, 5 bases at V and 6 bases at J, with 14 bases in the middle. This CDR3 has 13 amino acids. Germline values: CDR1 PRHDT, CDR2 FYEKMQ (reference sequence). The CDR3 DNA reads as TGTGCCAGCAGCGTAGTCTCAGGGAGCGAGCAGTACTTC. Encoded protein: CASSVVSGSEQYF.

This clonotype was detected ten times or more. The gene calls are TRBV10-3 and TRBJ2-5, with a tentative D call TRBD2 (5 bases). The germline CDR1 and CDR2 sequences are ENHRY and SYGVKD. V lost 2 bases to trimming and J lost 4 bases, with 5 bases between them. The CDR3 loop spans 12 amino acids. The CDR3 region has the DNA TGTGCCATCAGTGAGCGGGGAGAGACCCAGTACTTC. It encodes CAISERGETQYF.

The gene calls are TRBV7-9 and TRBJ1-2; 9 nucleotides agree with TRBD1. The CDR3 consists of 15 residues. The germline V gene has CDR1 SEHNR and CDR2 FQNEAQ (reference sequence). The V segment lost 3 bases and the J segment 7 bases; nucleotides outside the gene matches: 9. CDR3 sequence: CASSFIPGTGSGYTF. DNA of the CDR3: TGTGCCAGCAGCTTTATACCCGGGACAGGGAGTGGCTACACCTTC.

This clonotype was picked up a small number of times. V gene TRBV7-2 combines with J gene TRBJ2-3; D is possibly TRBD2 (6 bases). Germline assignment: CDR1 SGHTA and CDR2 FQGNSA. V lost 5 bases to trimming and J lost 3 bases, with 15 bases between them. This CDR3 is 15 amino acids long. The CDR3 sequence is CASSRRGRGTDTQYF. The CDR3 bases are TGTGCCAGCAGCCGACGGGGCCGGGGGACAGATACGCAGTATTTT. Together with reference TRBV7-2 and TRBJ2-3, the CDR3 gives the full variable domain: GAGVSQSPSNKVTEKGKDVELRCDPISGHTALYWYRQSLGQGLEFLIYFQGNSAPDKSGLPSDRFSAERTGGSVSTLTIQRTQQEDSAVYLCASSRRGRGTDTQYFGPGTRLTVL.

This clonotype was observed many times. V usage is TRBV27 and J usage is TRBJ2-7; 10 bases are a match to TRBD1. Germline V gene lookup returns CDR1 MNHEY and CDR2 SMNVEV (reference sequence). With 7 bases clipped from V and 5 bases from J, the junction kept 8 bases outside the gene matches. The CDR3 is 14 residues long. The CDR3 loop reads CASIETGGGNEQYF. CDR3 coding DNA: TGTGCCAGCATTGAGACAGGGGGCGGGAACGAGCAGTACTTC.

Remarks on this clonotype: A read error may explain this, as a much larger clone is one base away. This CDR3 is missing its conserved last phenylalanine or tryptophan, likely due to a read error. V usage is TRBV5-1 and J usage is TRBJ2-7; the match to TRBD2 covers 8 bases. The germline gives CDR1 SGHRS, CDR2 YFSETQ. The junction had 2 bases not matched to a gene; V was cut back by 0 bases and J by 3 bases. The CDR3 runs to 14 residues. CDR3 loop: CASSLGSGNYEQYS. The CDR3 coding sequence is TGCGCCAGCAGCTTGGGTAGCGGGAACTACGAGCAGTACTCC.

This rearrangement joins TRBV28 to TRBJ2-1; D possibly corresponds to TRBD1 (6 bases). With 7 bases removed from V and 3 bases from J, the gap between germline ends came to 16 bases. The CDR3 has 15 residues. Looked up from germline, CDR1 is MDHEN and CDR2 is SYDVKM. The CDR3 reads CASILGAQGYNEQFF. Here the CDR3 DNA reads TGTGCCAGCATTCTGGGGGCGCAGGGCTACAATGAGCAGTTCTTC.

This clonotype was detected only a few times. The rearrangement uses TRBV12-3 or TRBV12-4 and TRBJ1-3; TRBD1 matches 7 bases. The V gene end was trimmed by 1 base and the J gene end by 7 bases; junction bases not matched to a gene: 13. There are 17 residues in the CDR3. The CDR3 sequence is CASSLGTWVGQHNTIYF. The CDR3 nucleotides read TGTGCCAGCAGTTTAGGGACGTGGGTGGGACAGCACAACACCATATATTTT.

This clonotype was detected only a few times. This chain links TRBV19 with TRBJ1-1; 7 positions match TRBD1. V dropped 5 bases and J dropped 1; count of bases not matched to a gene: 1. Per the germline V gene, CDR1 is LNHDA and CDR2 is SQIVND (reference sequence). This CDR3 is 13 amino acids long. The CDR3 region has the DNA TGTGCCAGTAGTCAGGGGGAGAACACTGAAGCTTTCTTT. It specifies CASSQGENTEAFF.

This clonotype was seen many times. An end of the junction does not agree with germline; a read error may underlie this. The rearrangement joins TRBV7-8 to TRBJ2-7, with 11 bases identical to TRBD2. Per germline, CDR1 SGHVS and CDR2 FQNEAQ. CDR3 length: 15 residues. Here the CDR3 DNA reads TGCGCCAGCAGTCCAAGACTAGCGGGAACCTACGAGCAGTACTTC. This translates into CASSPRLAGTYEQYF.

This clonotype has ten or more counts. The rearrangement uses TRBV6-1 and TRBJ2-6; tentatively, D is TRBD1 (6 bases). Between the trimmed V and J ends, which lost 6 bases and 4 bases, there was a span of 13 bases. The CDR3 has 15 amino acids. Germline CDR1 reads MNHNS; CDR2 reads SASEGT. CDR3 loop: CASSTAGDGANVLTF. CDR3 DNA sequence: TGTGCCAGCAGCACCGCAGGGGACGGGGCCAACGTCCTGACTTTC.

Details on this clonotype: This could be a read error, since a much larger clone is one nucleotide away. The CDR3 protein is CVSSPPPGPRNTEAFF. In DNA form, the CDR3 reads TGTGTCAGCAGTCCCCCCCCCGGGCCACGGAACACTGAAGCTTTCTTT. The genes are TRBV27 and TRBJ1-1, with D unresolved. CDR1 is MNHEY and CDR2 is SMNVEV in the germline V gene (reference sequence). This CDR3 comprises 16 residues.